This TCR beta chain was captured in a study of T cells after yellow fever vaccination. The authors made TCR cDNA by 5'RACE template switching, adding a universal primer site and UMIs. TCRdb itself ran the 5' RACE reads through MiXCR, one entry per CDR3 protein. The table has over 250,000 distinct CDR3 sequences, 4.1% seen once. This clonotype was seen at least ten times. Its antigen is unidentified. General study findings and limits: Abundant bulk-population clonotypes could contaminate the FACS-sorted repertoires. Weaker in magnitude, the secondary response showed a faster peak on day 5 versus 15.

The CDR3 runs 15 residues. V lost 4 bases to trimming and J lost 3 bases, with 16 bases between them. The sequenced sample was PBMCs, obtained 5 days after the yellow fever booster vaccination. The sequence came from a man aged 18 to 29 who received the YFV17D yellow fever vaccine. The chain combines TRBV12-3 or TRBV12-4 with TRBJ2-7; either TRBD1 or TRBD2 may fit D (5 bases each). CDR3 residues: CASSSLPGSIYEQYF. CDR3 nucleotides: TGTGCCAGCAGTTCCTTACCAGGGAGTATCTACGAGCAGTACTTC.